Below, 8 T cell receptor beta chains from the same sample are listed, as sequenced in a study of cytomegalovirus exposure and HLA in healthy donors. It was with 60 Vbeta and 13 Jbeta primers that the PCR ran. The assay was immunoSEQ multiplex PCR, and TCRdb's table has in-frame clones only and misses some. The sample holds under 200,000 clones, roughly 73% seen once. Sequencing was done on a sample of PBMCs. The receptors come from a woman in her thirties in good health and CMV-seronegative.

The chain links TRBV4-3 to TRBJ2-2, with D possibly TRBD1 on 5 matching bases. Trimming pared 0 bases from V and 4 bases from J, leaving 15 bases between. From germline, CDR1 is LGHNA and CDR2 YSLEER. CDR3 length: 17 residues. The CDR3 loop is CASSQEATVAGTGELFF. The CDR3 DNA follows: TGCGCCAGCAGCCAAGAAGCGACAGTGGCTGGCACCGGGGAGCTGTTTTTT.

This clone was picked up one time. This chain links TRBV4-1 with TRBJ2-7; possibly TRBD2 for D (5 bases). The germline CDR1 and CDR2 sequences are MGHRA and YSYEKL. With 1 base removed from V and 2 bases from J, the gap between germline ends came to 15 bases. The CDR3 has 16 amino acids. CDR3 sequence (DNA): TGCGCCAGCAGCCAAGTTGGCTGGACTGACCCCTACGAGCAGTACTTC. It translates to CASSQVGWTDPYEQYF.

This chain joins TRBV7-9 and TRBJ2-2, with a possible D match to TRBD2 (6 bases). Trimming cost V 3 bases and J 1 base, with 9 bases left between them. This CDR3 spans 15 amino acids. The germline V gene encodes CDR1 SEHNR and CDR2 FQNEAQ (reference sequence). CDR3 amino acids: CASSFLAQNTGELFF. The CDR3 nucleotides read TGTGCCAGCAGCTTCCTAGCGCAGAACACCGGGGAGCTGTTTTTT.

The gene calls are TRBV4-2 and TRBJ2-3; TRBD1 matches at 9 bases. This CDR3 spans 17 amino acids. V shed 0 bases, J shed 7 bases, and the junction held 11 bases outside the gene matches. From germline, CDR1 is LGHNA and CDR2 YNFKEQ. The CDR3 DNA reads as TGTGCCAGCAGCCAAGATCGGACTTCAGGACAGGGGAATACGCAGTATTTT. It yields the protein CASSQDRTSGQGNTQYF.

This clone came up once. The chain is built from TRBV7-6 and TRBJ1-5; TRBD1 matches at 11 bases. J lost 6 bases, V lost 0 bases, and 7 bases had no gene match. The length of the CDR3 is 17 residues. Germline V gene lookup returns CDR1 SGHVS and CDR2 FNYEAQ. The CDR3 bases are TGTGCCAGCAGCTTAGCGGAGGACAGGGGGCGATTTCAGCCCCAGCATTTT. Translated, it gives CASSLAEDRGRFQPQHF. Complete variable domain (other parts from reference TRBV7-6 and TRBJ1-5): GAGVSQSPRYKVTKRGQDVALRCDPISGHVSLYWYRQALGQGPEFLTYFNYEAQQDKSGLPNDRFSAERPEGSISTLTIQRTEQRDSAMYRCASSLAEDRGRFQPQHFGDGTRLSIL.

J is TRBJ2-4 and V is TRBV5-4; D might be TRBD1 (6 bases). This CDR3 region has 13 residues. The V and J ends lost 0 bases and 7 bases respectively, with 8 bases between them. Germline assignment: CDR1 SGHNT and CDR2 YYREEE (reference sequence). Written as DNA, the CDR3 is TGTGCCAGCAGCTTGGACAGGGCTAACATTCAGTACTTC. Its protein is CASSLDRANIQYF.

The chain is built from TRBV2 and TRBJ2-5; D may be TRBD1 (5 bases). The end of the DNA is better explained by TRBJ2-7, so the J call may be wrong. CDR3 length: 13 amino acids. Germline CDR1 reads SNHLY; CDR2 reads FYNNEI. In nucleotides, the CDR3 is TGTGCCAGCGCTCGACAGAACAACTACGAGCAGTACTTC. This encodes CASARQNNYEQYF.

The chain uses TRBV7-3 and TRBJ2-3; 7 bases align to TRBD2. CDR1 is SGHTA, CDR2 FQGTGA, per germline. The CDR3 is 16 residues long. With 3 bases clipped from V and 5 bases from J, the junction kept 11 bases outside the gene matches. Here the CDR3 reads CASSFYSGQQGDTQYF. CDR3 coding DNA: TGTGCCAGCAGCTTTTATAGCGGGCAACAAGGAGATACGCAGTATTTT.